This TCR beta chain came from a study of regulatory T cells in long-lasting Graves disease. HTBI primers from iRepertoire and Arm-PCR of CDR3 regions yielded the TCR beta libraries. TCRdb re-analysed the multiplex PCR reads in MiXCR, keeping a single row per CDR3 protein. The table records 400,000 to 550,000 distinct CDR3 sequences, less than 20% of them present only once. Time point: newly diagnosed GD, antithyroid drugs for less than 3 months. With RNA extracted from PBMCs as input, the TCR library was made. Germline V CDR1 and CDR2: SGHVS, FNYEAQ. CDR3 length: 18 amino acids. Deletions cut 5 bases from V and 0 bases from J, with 17 bases between. This sample was shared with a second study, whose subject was T cells in Graves' hyperthyroidism and ophthalmopathy.

Here the sequenced sample was peripheral blood mononuclear cells (PBMCs), taken at new diagnosis, from a patient treated with antithyroid drugs. The chain employs TRBV7-6 and TRBJ2-6; a possible D gene is TRBD1 (7 bases). This TCR was recovered from a woman aged 18-29 years with Graves disease. CDR3 nucleotides: TGTGCCAGCAGCGCATTGGCGGGACAGATCTCTGGGGCCAACGTCCTGACTTTC. Its protein is CASSALAGQISGANVLTF.